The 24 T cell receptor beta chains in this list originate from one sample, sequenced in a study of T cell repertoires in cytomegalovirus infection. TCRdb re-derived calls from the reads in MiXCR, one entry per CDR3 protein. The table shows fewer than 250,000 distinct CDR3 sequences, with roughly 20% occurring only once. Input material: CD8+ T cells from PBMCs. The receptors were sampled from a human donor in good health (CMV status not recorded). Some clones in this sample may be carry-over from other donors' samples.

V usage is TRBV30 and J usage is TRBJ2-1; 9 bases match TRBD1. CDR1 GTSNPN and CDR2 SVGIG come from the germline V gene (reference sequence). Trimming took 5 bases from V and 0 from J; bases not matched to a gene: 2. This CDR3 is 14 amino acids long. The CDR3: CAWGTGSSYNEQFF. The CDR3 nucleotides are TGTGCCTGGGGGACAGGGAGCTCCTACAATGAGCAGTTCTTC.

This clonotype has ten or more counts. CDR3 coding DNA: TGTGCCAGCAGCTTTCAGGGAGGTCAGCCCCAGCATTTT. Amino acids: CASSFQGGQPQHF. This chain uses TRBV7-6 with TRBJ1-5, with TRBD1 as a possible D gene (5 bases). With 3 bases removed from V and 6 bases from J, the gap between germline ends came to 9 bases. The CDR3 is 13 residues long. Looked up from germline, CDR1 is SGHVS and CDR2 is FNYEAQ.

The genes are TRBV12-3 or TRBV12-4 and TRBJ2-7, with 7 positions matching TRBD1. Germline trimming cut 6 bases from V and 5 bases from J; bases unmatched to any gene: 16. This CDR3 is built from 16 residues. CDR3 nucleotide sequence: TGTGCCAGCAGCACAGCTCCCGGGACAGACCCTAACGAGCAGTACTTC. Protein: CASSTAPGTDPNEQYF.

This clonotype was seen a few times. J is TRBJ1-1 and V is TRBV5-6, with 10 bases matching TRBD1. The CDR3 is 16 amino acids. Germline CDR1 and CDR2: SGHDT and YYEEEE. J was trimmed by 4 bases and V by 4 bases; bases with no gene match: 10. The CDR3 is CASSRGQGMLSTEAFF. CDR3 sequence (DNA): TGTGCCAGCAGCAGGGGACAGGGGATGCTCTCCACTGAAGCTTTCTTT.

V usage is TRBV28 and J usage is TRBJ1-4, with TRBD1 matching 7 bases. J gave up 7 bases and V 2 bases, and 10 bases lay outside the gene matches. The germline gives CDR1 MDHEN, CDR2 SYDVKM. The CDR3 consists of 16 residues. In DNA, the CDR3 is TGTGCCAGCAGTTTAGGCGAAGGGGGCTTGGCTGAAAAACTGTTTTTT. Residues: CASSLGEGGLAEKLFF. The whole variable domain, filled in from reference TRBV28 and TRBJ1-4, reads DVKVTQSSRYLVKRTGEKVFLECVQDMDHENMFWYRQDPGLGLRLIYFSYDVKMKEKGDIPEGYSVSREKKERFSLILESASTNQTSMYLCASSLGEGGLAEKLFFGSGTQLSVL.

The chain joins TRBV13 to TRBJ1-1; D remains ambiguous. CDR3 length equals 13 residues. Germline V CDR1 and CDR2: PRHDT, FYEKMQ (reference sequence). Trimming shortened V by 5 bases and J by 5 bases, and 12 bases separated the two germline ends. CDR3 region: CASSPPIVTEAFF. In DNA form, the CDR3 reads TGTGCCAGCAGCCCCCCGATTGTTACTGAAGCTTTCTTT.

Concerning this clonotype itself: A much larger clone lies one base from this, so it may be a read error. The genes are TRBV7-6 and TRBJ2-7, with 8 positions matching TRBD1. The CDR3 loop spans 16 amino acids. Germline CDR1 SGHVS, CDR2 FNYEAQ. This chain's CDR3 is CASRLAGTGPPYEQYF. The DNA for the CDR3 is TGTGCCAGCCGCTTAGCCGGGACAGGTCCCCCCTACGAGCAGTACTTC. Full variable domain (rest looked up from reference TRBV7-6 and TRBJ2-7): GAGVSQSPRYKVTKRGQDVALRCDPISGHVSLYWYRQALGQGPEFLTYFNYEAQQDKSGLPNDRFSAERPEGSISTLTIQRTEQRDSAMYRCASRLAGTGPPYEQYFGPGTRLTVT.

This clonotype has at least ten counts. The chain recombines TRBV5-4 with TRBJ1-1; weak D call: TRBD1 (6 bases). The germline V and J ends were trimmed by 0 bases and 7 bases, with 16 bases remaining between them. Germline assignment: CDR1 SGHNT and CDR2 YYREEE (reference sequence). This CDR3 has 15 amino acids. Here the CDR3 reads CASSLAEAGANEAFF. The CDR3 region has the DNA TGTGCCAGCAGCTTGGCCGAGGCGGGGGCGAATGAAGCTTTCTTT. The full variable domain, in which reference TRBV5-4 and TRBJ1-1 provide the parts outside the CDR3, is ETGVTQSPTHLIKTRGQQVTLRCSSQSGHNTVSWYQQALGQGPQFIFQYYREEENGRGNFPPRFSGLQFPNYSSELNVNALELDDSALYLCASSLAEAGANEAFFGQGTRLTVV.

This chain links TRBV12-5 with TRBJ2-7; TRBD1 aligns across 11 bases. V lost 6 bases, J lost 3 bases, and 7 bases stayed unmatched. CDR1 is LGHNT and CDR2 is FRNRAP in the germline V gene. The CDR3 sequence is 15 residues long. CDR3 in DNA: TGTGCTAGTGGGTCGGGACAGGGGGTTGGCTACGAGCAGTACTTC. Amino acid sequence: CASGSGQGVGYEQYF. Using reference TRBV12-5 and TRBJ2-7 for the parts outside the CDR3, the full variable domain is DARVTQTPRHKVTEMGQEVTMRCQPILGHNTVFWYRQTMMQGLELLAYFRNRAPLDDSGMPKDRFSAEMPDATLATLKIQPSEPRDSAVYFCASGSGQGVGYEQYFGPGTRLTVT.

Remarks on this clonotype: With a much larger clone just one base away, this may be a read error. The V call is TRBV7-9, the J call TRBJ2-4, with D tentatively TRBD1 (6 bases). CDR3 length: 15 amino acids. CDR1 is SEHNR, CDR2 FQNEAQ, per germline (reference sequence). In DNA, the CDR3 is TGTGCCAGCAGCTTGTGGGGGCGGGCCAAAAACACTCAGTACTTC. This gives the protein CASSLWGRAKNTQYF.

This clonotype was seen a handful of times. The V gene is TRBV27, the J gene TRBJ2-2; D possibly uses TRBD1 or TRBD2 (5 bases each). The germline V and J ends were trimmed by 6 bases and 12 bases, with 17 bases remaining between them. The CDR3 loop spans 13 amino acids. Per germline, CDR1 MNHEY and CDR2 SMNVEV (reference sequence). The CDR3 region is CASSFGISGKLFF. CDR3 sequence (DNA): TGTGCCAGCAGCTTCGGGATTTCAGGGAAGCTGTTTTTT.

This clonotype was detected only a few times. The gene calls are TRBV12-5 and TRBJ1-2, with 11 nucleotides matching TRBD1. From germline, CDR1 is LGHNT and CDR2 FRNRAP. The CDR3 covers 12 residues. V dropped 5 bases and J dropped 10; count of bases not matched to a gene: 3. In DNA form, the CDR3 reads TGTGCTAGTGGTGGACAGGGGGCAGACTACACCTTC. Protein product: CASGGQGADYTF.

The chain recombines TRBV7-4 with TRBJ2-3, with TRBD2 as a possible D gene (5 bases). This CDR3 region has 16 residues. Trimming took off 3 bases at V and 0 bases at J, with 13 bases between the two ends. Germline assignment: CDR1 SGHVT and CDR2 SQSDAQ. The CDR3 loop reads CASSFGVGPSTDTQYF. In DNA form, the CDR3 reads TGTGCCAGCAGCTTCGGGGTGGGCCCCAGCACAGATACGCAGTATTTT. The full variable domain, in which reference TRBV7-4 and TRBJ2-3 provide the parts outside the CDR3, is GAGVSQSPRYKVAKRGRDVALRCDSISGHVTLYWYRQTLGQGSEVLTYSQSDAQRDKSGRPSGRFSAERPERSVSTLKIQRTEQGDSAVYLCASSFGVGPSTDTQYFGPGTRLTVL.

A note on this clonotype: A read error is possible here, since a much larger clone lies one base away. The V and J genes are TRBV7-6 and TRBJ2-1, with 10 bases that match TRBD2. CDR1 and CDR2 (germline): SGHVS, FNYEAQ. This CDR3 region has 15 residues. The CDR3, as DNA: TGTGTCAGCAGCAGAAGCGGGGGGGGCTACAATGAGCAGTTCTTC. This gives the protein CVSSRSGGGYNEQFF.

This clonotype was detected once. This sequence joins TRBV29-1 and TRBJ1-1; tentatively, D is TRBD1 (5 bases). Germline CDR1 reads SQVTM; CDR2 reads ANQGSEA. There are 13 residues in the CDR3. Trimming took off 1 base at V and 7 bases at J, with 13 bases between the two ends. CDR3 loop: CSVEAGQLDEAFF. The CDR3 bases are TGCAGCGTTGAAGCGGGGCAGCTTGATGAAGCTTTCTTT.

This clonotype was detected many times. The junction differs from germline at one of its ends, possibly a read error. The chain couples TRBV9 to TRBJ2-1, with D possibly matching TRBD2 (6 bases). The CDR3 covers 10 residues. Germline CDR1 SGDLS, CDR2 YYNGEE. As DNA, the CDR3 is TGCGCCAGCAGCGGGAATGAGCAGTTCTTC. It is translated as CASSGNEQFF.

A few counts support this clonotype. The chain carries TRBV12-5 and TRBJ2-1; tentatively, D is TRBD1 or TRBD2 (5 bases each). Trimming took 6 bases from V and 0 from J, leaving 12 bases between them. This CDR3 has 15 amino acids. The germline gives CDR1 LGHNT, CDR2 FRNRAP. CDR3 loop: CASGPGPSSYNEQFF. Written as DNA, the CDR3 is TGTGCTAGTGGCCCGGGACCAAGCTCCTACAATGAGCAGTTCTTC. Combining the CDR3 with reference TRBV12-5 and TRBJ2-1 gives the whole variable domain DARVTQTPRHKVTEMGQEVTMRCQPILGHNTVFWYRQTMMQGLELLAYFRNRAPLDDSGMPKDRFSAEMPDATLATLKIQPSEPRDSAVYFCASGPGPSSYNEQFFGPGTRLTVL.

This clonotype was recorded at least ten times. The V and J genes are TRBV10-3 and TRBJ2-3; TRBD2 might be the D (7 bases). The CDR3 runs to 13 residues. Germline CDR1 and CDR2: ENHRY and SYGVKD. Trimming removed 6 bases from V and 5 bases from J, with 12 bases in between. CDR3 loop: CAISGGPEDTQYF. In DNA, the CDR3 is TGTGCCATCAGCGGGGGGCCGGAAGATACGCAGTATTTT.

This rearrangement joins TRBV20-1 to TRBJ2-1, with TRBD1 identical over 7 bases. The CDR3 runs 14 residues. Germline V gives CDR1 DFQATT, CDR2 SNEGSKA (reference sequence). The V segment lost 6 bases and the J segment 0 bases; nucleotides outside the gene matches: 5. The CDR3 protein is CSAETGSSYNEQFF. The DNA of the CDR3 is TGCAGTGCGGAGACAGGGAGCTCCTACAATGAGCAGTTCTTC.

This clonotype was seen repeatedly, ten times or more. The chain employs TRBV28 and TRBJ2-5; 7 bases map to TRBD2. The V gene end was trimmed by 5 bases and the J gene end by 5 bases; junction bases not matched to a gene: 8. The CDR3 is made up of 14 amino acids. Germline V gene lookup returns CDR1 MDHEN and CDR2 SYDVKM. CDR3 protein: CASSTPGTMETQYF. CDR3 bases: TGTGCCAGCAGTACCCCCGGGACTATGGAGACCCAGTACTTC.

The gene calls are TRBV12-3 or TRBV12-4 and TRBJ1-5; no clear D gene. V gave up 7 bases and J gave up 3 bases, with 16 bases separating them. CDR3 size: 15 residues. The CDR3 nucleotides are TGTGCCAGCACCGCCCTCGACGGAATCAATCAGCCCCAGCATTTT. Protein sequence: CASTALDGINQPQHF.

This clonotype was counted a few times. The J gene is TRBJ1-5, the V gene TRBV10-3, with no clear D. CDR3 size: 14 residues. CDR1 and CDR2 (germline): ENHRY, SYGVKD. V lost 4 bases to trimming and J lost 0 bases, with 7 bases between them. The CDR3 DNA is TGTGCCATCAGTGGGGTCGATAGCAATCAGCCCCAGCATTTT. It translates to CAISGVDSNQPQHF.

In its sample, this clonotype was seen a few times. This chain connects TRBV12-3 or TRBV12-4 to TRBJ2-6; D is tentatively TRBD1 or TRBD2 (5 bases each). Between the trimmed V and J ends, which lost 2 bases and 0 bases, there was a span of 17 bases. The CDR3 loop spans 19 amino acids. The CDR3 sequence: CASSLLPGASISGANVLTF. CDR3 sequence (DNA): TGTGCCAGCAGTTTACTTCCCGGGGCCAGTATCTCTGGGGCCAACGTCCTGACTTTC.

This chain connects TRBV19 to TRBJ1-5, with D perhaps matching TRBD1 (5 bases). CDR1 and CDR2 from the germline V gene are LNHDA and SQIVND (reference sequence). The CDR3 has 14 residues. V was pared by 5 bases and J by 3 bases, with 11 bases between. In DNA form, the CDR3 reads TGTGCCAGTAGTTGGGCGGACAACAATCAGCCCCAGCATTTT. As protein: CASSWADNNQPQHF.